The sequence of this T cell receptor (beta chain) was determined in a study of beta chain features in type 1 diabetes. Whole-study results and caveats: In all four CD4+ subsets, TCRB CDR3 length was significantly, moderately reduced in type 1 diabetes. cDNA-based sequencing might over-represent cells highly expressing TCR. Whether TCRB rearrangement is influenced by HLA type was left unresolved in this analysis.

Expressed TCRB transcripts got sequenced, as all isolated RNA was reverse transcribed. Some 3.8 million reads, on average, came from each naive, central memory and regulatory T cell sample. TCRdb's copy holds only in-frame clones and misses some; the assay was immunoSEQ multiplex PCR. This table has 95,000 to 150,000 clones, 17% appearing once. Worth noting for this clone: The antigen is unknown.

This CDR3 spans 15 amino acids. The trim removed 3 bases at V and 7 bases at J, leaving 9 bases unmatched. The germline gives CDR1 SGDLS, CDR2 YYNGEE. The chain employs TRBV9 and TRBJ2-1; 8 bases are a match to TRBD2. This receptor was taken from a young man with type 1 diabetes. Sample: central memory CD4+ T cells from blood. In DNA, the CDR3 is TGTGCCAGCAGCGCCCGGACTAGCCTCCGGAATGAGCAGTTCTTC. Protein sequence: CASSARTSLRNEQFF.